The present TCR beta chain was sequenced within a study of monozygotic twins with inflammatory bowel disease. There were approximately 3,600 ng of total RNA used for each TCR library. With about 17 and 10 cycles respectively, two nested PCRs were carried out on TCRalpha and TCRbeta cDNA. TCRdb re-called the 5' RACE reads and shows each CDR3 protein once, DNA omitted. This repertoire includes approximately 340,000 distinct CDR3 sequences. Regarding this clonotype: No antigen is known for it.

Whole-study results and caveats: Varying immunosuppressive regimens may have increased patient repertoire variability. Healthy co-twins exceeded IBD patients in TCRbeta diversity as measured by inverse Simpson.

The CDR3 spans 17 residues. CDR1 is SGHTA, CDR2 FQGNSA, per germline. This receptor was taken from a human donor with ulcerative colitis or Crohn's disease, or a healthy co-twin of an affected twin (not recorded which). Sequencing was carried out using blood. The chain is built from TRBV7-2 and TRBJ2-3; TCRdb designates TRBD1, a call that cannot be tested without DNA. This chain's CDR3 is CASSLETGQGATDTQYF.